This TCR beta chain emerged from a study of cytomegalovirus exposure and HLA in healthy donors. Across the whole study: It was reported in a later analysis that the same platform had been used for the 120 or so validation repertoires as for the 550 to 750 first-cohort repertoires. Study conclusions and caveats: Testing in vitro showed a few CMV-associated chains specific for CMV antigens.

From germline, CDR1 is SGHRS and CDR2 YFSETQ. CDR3 length: 15 residues. Trimming took 4 bases from V and 6 from J; bases not matched to a gene: 8. About this clone itself: Its antigen is as yet unknown.

Here immunoSEQ multiplex PCR was the method, and the copy in TCRdb shows in-frame clones only, minus some. This repertoire shows approximately 140,000 clones, approximately 86% found once; its top ten account for just under 9%. The donors formed part of the approximately 120-subject validation cohort, distinct from the approximately 640-subject first cohort. The source is a man aged 18 to 35 in good health and CMV-seropositive. Sequences were obtained from PBMCs. V is TRBV5-1 and J is TRBJ2-1; 9 bases are a match to TRBD1. CDR3 nucleotide sequence: TGCGCCAGCAGCCCAGGGACAGGGCACCCCAATGAGCAGTTCTTC. Protein sequence: CASSPGTGHPNEQFF.